Following are 28 T cell receptor beta chains from one sample sequenced in a study of neurological immune-mediated disorders. One entry per CDR3 protein, called by TCRdb with MiXCR from the 5' RACE reads. This table holds under 75,000 distinct CDR3 sequences, 3% to 4% found once. The source material was PBMCs. The origin of the receptors is a woman aged 60-75 years with multiple sclerosis.

There are many counts of this clonotype. The CDR3 DNA reads as TGTGCCAGCAGCTTAGTTCCCTTGAATGAGCAGTTCTTC. This gives the protein CASSLVPLNEQFF. This sequence joins TRBV7-9 and TRBJ2-1; D not resolved. Looked up from germline, CDR1 is SEHNR and CDR2 is FQNEAQ (reference sequence). The CDR3 totals 13 residues. Trimming took 1 base from V and 7 from J, leaving 8 bases between them. Full variable domain (rest looked up from reference TRBV7-9 and TRBJ2-1): DTGVSQNPRHKITKRGQNVTFRCDPISEHNRLYWYRQTLGQGPEFLTYFQNEAQLEKSRLLSDRFSAERPKGSFSTLEIQRTEQGDSAMYLCASSLVPLNEQFFGPGTRLTVL.

Many counts were recorded for this clonotype. The CDR3 sequence is CASSLMGAEGYNEQFF. CDR3 DNA sequence: TGCGCCAGCAGCTTGATGGGGGCGGAGGGGTACAATGAGCAGTTCTTC. The chain is built from TRBV5-1 and TRBJ2-1; D tentatively fits TRBD1 or TRBD2 (6 bases each). This CDR3 has 16 residues. Germline CDR1 and CDR2: SGHRS and YFSETQ. The V end was cut by 1 base, the J end by 4 bases, with 15 bases between.

In this sample, this clonotype turned up many times. The chain carries TRBV7-3 and TRBJ2-1; D remains unclear. This CDR3 spans 13 amino acids. V lost 4 bases and J 6 bases, leaving 10 bases between the germline ends. Germline-derived CDR1 and CDR2 are SGHTA and FQGTGA. CDR3 coding DNA: TGTGCCAGCAGCTCGAGCATCCTCAATGAGCAGTTCTTC. It specifies CASSSSILNEQFF. Full variable domain (outside the CDR3, taken from reference TRBV7-3 and TRBJ2-1): GAGVSQTPSNKVTEKGKYVELRCDPISGHTALYWYRQSLGQGPEFLIYFQGTGAADDSGLPNDRFFAVRPEGSVSTLKIQRTERGDSAVYLCASSSSILNEQFFGPGTRLTVL.

This clonotype was seen many times. The chain employs TRBV7-9 and TRBJ1-1, with unresolved D. There are 14 residues in the CDR3. Germline CDR1 and CDR2: SEHNR and FQNEAQ (reference sequence). Trimming removed 2 bases from V and 3 bases from J, with 10 bases in between. The CDR3 loop reads CASSLMGFDTEAFF. DNA of the CDR3: TGTGCCAGCAGCTTAATGGGGTTTGACACTGAAGCTTTCTTT. The whole variable domain, remainder taken from reference TRBV7-9 and TRBJ1-1, is DTGVSQNPRHKITKRGQNVTFRCDPISEHNRLYWYRQTLGQGPEFLTYFQNEAQLEKSRLLSDRFSAERPKGSFSTLEIQRTEQGDSAMYLCASSLMGFDTEAFFGQGTRLTVV.

This clonotype appeared a few times. V and J are TRBV27 and TRBJ2-7, with D perhaps matching TRBD1 (5 bases). Trimming took 4 bases from V and 0 from J, leaving 13 bases between them. CDR1 MNHEY and CDR2 SMNVEV come from the germline V gene (reference sequence). The CDR3 has 15 amino acids. The CDR3 sequence is CASSSTYRSSYEQYF. DNA of the CDR3: TGTGCCAGCAGTTCCACCTACAGGAGCTCCTACGAGCAGTACTTC.

This clonotype showed up just once. The CDR3 carries no conserved terminal phenylalanine or tryptophan, so it likely arises from a read error. The chain joins TRBV29-1 to TRBJ2-1; D ambiguous. Trimming took off 4 bases at V and 3 bases at J, with 13 bases between the two ends. CDR3 length: 14 amino acids. The V gene's germline CDR1 is SQVTM and CDR2 ANQGSEA. The chain's CDR3 is CSVVERLYYNEQFN. In nucleotides, the CDR3 is TGCAGCGTTGTAGAAAGACTGTACTACAATGAGCAGTTCAAC.

This clonotype was detected many times. The chain is built from TRBV20-1 and TRBJ1-1; weak D call: TRBD1 (6 bases). With 3 bases removed from V and 3 bases from J, the gap between germline ends came to 23 bases. The germline gives CDR1 DFQATT, CDR2 SNEGSKA (reference sequence). This CDR3 is built from 17 residues. The CDR3 reads CSARPGLGGLRYTEAFF. CDR3 sequence (DNA): TGCAGTGCTAGGCCAGGGTTGGGGGGCCTGAGGTACACTGAAGCTTTCTTT.

Ten or more counts support this clonotype. This chain uses TRBV7-9 with TRBJ1-4; D is ambiguous. Germline V lookup: CDR1 SEHNR, CDR2 FQNEAQ (reference sequence). The CDR3 is made up of 14 amino acids. Trimming took off 2 bases at V and 0 bases at J, with 4 bases between the two ends. CDR3 in DNA: TGTGCCAGCAGCTTAACTTCAACTAATGAAAAACTGTTTTTT. Its translation: CASSLTSTNEKLFF. The entire variable domain, with the rest obtained from reference TRBV7-9 and TRBJ1-4, is as follows: DTGVSQNPRHKITKRGQNVTFRCDPISEHNRLYWYRQTLGQGPEFLTYFQNEAQLEKSRLLSDRFSAERPKGSFSTLEIQRTEQGDSAMYLCASSLTSTNEKLFFGSGTQLSVL.

This clonotype showed up many times. The chain couples TRBV9 to TRBJ2-1; D is ambiguous. Germline V gives CDR1 SGDLS, CDR2 YYNGEE. This CDR3 has 14 amino acids. Between the trimmed V and J ends, which lost 0 bases and 5 bases, there was a span of 9 bases. CDR3 bases: TGTGCCAGCAGCGTAGGATATGGCGACAATGAGCAGTTCTTC. Translating it yields CASSVGYGDNEQFF.

There are many counts of this clonotype. The chain uses TRBV18 and TRBJ2-7; D is undetermined. This CDR3 is 13 amino acids long. Trimming left V 1 base short and J 3 bases short, with 7 bases between. CDR1 is KGHSH, CDR2 LQKENI, per germline. This CDR3 reads CASSPQGSYEQYF. CDR3 in DNA: TGTGCCAGCTCACCACAGGGCAGCTACGAGCAGTACTTC. The whole variable domain, filled in from reference TRBV18 and TRBJ2-7, reads NAGVMQNPRHLVRRRGQEARLRCSPMKGHSHVYWYRQLPEEGLKFMVYLQKENIIDESGMPKERFSAEFPKEGPSILRIQQVVRGDSAAYFCASSPQGSYEQYFGPGTRLTVT.

This clonotype was seen ten or more times. The DNA for the CDR3 is TGTGCCACCATTGGGGGAAGGGACACCTACACCGGGGAGCTGTTTTTT. It is translated as CATIGGRDTYTGELFF. The V call is TRBV10-3, the J call TRBJ2-2, with D perhaps matching TRBD1 (6 bases). Germline V CDR1 and CDR2: ENHRY, SYGVKD. Trimming left V 10 bases short and J 3 bases short, with 21 bases between. The CDR3 has 16 amino acids.

Ten or more counts support this clonotype. The chain links TRBV7-2 to TRBJ1-5; 7 bases are shared with TRBD1. Germline CDR1 is SGHTA and CDR2 is FQGNSA. The CDR3 runs to 13 residues. V was pared by 5 bases and J by 6 bases, with 4 bases of the junction left unmatched. CDR3 nucleotide sequence: TGTGCCAGCAGCCAAGGGGGCATTCAGCCCCAGCATTTT. Translation gives CASSQGGIQPQHF.

This clonotype has ten or more counts. The J gene is TRBJ2-1, the V gene TRBV20-1; 9 bases are shared with TRBD2. There are 16 residues in the CDR3. V shed 6 bases, J shed 6 bases, and the junction held 15 bases outside the gene matches. CDR1 and CDR2 from the germline V gene are DFQATT and SNEGSKA (reference sequence). Here the CDR3 reads CSAYGVSGSTLNEQFF. Written as DNA, the CDR3 is TGCAGTGCCTACGGGGTTAGCGGGAGTACCCTCAATGAGCAGTTCTTC.

This clonotype has ten or more counts. The rearrangement uses TRBV27 and TRBJ1-4, with 7 nucleotides matching TRBD1. Germline trimming cut 4 bases from V and 3 bases from J; bases unmatched to any gene: 2. This CDR3 is built from 14 residues. Germline assignment: CDR1 MNHEY and CDR2 SMNVEV (reference sequence). This CDR3 is CASSYRGANEKLFF. The CDR3 nucleotides read TGTGCCAGCAGTTACAGGGGAGCTAATGAAAAACTGTTTTTT.

This clonotype has ten or more counts. The chain uses TRBV28 and TRBJ2-2; D possibly corresponds to TRBD2 (6 bases). Between the trimmed V and J ends, which lost 7 bases and 1 base, there was a span of 16 bases. Germline CDR1 MDHEN, CDR2 SYDVKM. The CDR3 is 16 residues long. CDR3: CASTKASEMNTGELFF. In DNA form, the CDR3 reads TGTGCCAGCACCAAGGCTAGCGAAATGAACACCGGGGAGCTGTTTTTT.

This clonotype was seen at least ten times. This chain connects TRBV5-1 to TRBJ2-2; either TRBD1 or TRBD2 may fit D (6 bases each). This CDR3 comprises 18 residues. Germline assignment: CDR1 SGHRS and CDR2 YFSETQ. V shed 0 bases and J shed 4 bases, with 19 bases lying between them. CDR3 sequence reads: CASSLVGGVVIGTGELFF. In DNA form, the CDR3 reads TGCGCCAGCAGCTTGGTCGGGGGCGTAGTGATTGGCACCGGGGAGCTGTTTTTT.

The table lists this clonotype with many counts. The chain is built from TRBV5-8 and TRBJ2-3, with 9 bases fitting TRBD1. In germline, CDR1 is SGHTS, CDR2 YDEGEE. V dropped 4 bases and J dropped 4; count of bases not matched to a gene: 7. This CDR3 is built from 15 residues. CDR3 sequence: CASSARDRVADTQYF. Here the CDR3 DNA reads TGTGCCAGCAGCGCCCGGGACAGGGTCGCAGATACGCAGTATTTT. Full variable domain (outside the CDR3, taken from reference TRBV5-8 and TRBJ2-3): EAGVTQSPTHLIKTRGQQATLRCSPISGHTSVYWYQQALGLGLQFLLWYDEGEERNRGNFPPRFSGRQFPNYSSELNVNALELEDSALYLCASSARDRVADTQYFGPGTRLTVL.

This clonotype appeared many times. V and J are TRBV29-1 and TRBJ2-3; D is perhaps TRBD2 (6 bases). Germline CDR1 and CDR2: SQVTM and ANQGSEA. The V end was cut by 7 bases, the J end by 0 bases, with 11 bases between. The CDR3 extends over 13 amino acids. CDR3 DNA: TGCAGCGCGGCGGGGCAGAGCACAGATACGCAGTATTTT. Its translation is CSAAGQSTDTQYF.

V is TRBV20-1 and J is TRBJ1-2; perhaps TRBD1 as D (5 bases). Germline V lookup: CDR1 DFQATT, CDR2 SNEGSKA (reference sequence). The CDR3 runs to 11 residues. CDR3 coding DNA: TGCAGGCCCGGGACGGACTATGGCTACACCTTC. This encodes CRPGTDYGYTF.

This clonotype came up a few times. A clone one base away is much larger, so this may be a read error. As the CDR3 is not closed by the conserved phenylalanine or tryptophan, this likely results from a read error. The chain is built from TRBV29-1 and TRBJ2-4, with TRBD1 matching over 8 bases. Trimming took 5 bases from V and 8 from J; bases not matched to a gene: 5. Germline CDR1 and CDR2: SQVTM and ANQGSEA. CDR3 size: 12 residues. The CDR3 here is CSVSRGPDIQYC. The CDR3 nucleotides are TGCAGCGTTTCCAGGGGGCCGGACATTCAGTACTGC.

This clonotype was seen repeatedly, ten times or more. The CDR3 DNA sequence: TGTGCCAGCAGTTCCGCTCAGGGCTATGGCTACACCTTC. Encoded protein: CASSSAQGYGYTF. The rearrangement uses TRBV6-5 and TRBJ1-2; tentatively, D is TRBD1 (5 bases). The CDR3 is 13 amino acids. Germline assignment: CDR1 MNHEY and CDR2 SVGAGI. With 4 bases removed from V and 4 bases from J, the gap between germline ends came to 10 bases.

This clonotype was seen many times. The V and J genes are TRBV7-9 and TRBJ1-6; D might be TRBD1 (5 bases). Germline lookup yields CDR1 SEHNR and CDR2 FQNEAQ (reference sequence). The V and J ends lost 4 bases and 7 bases respectively, with 11 bases between them. The CDR3 is made up of 14 amino acids. CDR3 protein: CASSSDWGNSPLHF. The CDR3 bases are TGTGCCAGCAGCTCGGACTGGGGGAATTCACCCCTCCACTTT.

This clonotype was counted ten times or more. V gene TRBV12-3 or TRBV12-4 combines with J gene TRBJ1-1; no firm D call. Trimming shortened V by 3 bases and J by 1 base, and 6 bases separated the two germline ends. This CDR3 is 13 amino acids long. The CDR3 sequence: CASSFGSNTEAFF. CDR3 nucleotide sequence: TGTGCCAGCAGTTTCGGGTCGAACACTGAAGCTTTCTTT.

This clonotype was seen ten or more times. The CDR3, as DNA: TGCGCCAGCAGCCGCGGATTGGGGGGAAACACCATATATTTT. It is translated as CASSRGLGGNTIYF. V and J are TRBV4-1 and TRBJ1-3; D gene ambiguous. Germline assignment: CDR1 MGHRA and CDR2 YSYEKL. This CDR3 is built from 14 residues. With 4 bases removed from V and 4 bases from J, the gap between germline ends came to 11 bases.

This clonotype was recorded at least ten times. The J gene is TRBJ2-7, the V gene TRBV27; D assignment may be TRBD1 or TRBD2 (5 bases each). V lost 9 bases and J lost 4, with 13 bases in between. Germline V gene lookup returns CDR1 MNHEY and CDR2 SMNVEV (reference sequence). The CDR3 loop spans 12 amino acids. CDR3 coding DNA: TGTGCCAGTCGTGGGGGACCATACGAGCAGTACTTC. Amino acid sequence: CASRGGPYEQYF.

CDR3 nucleotide sequence: TGCGCCAGCAGCTCGGGGGGGCTCGGAGATGCAGATACGCAGTATTTT. As protein: CASSSGGLGDADTQYF. The V gene is TRBV5-1, the J gene TRBJ2-3, with 8 positions matching TRBD2. J was trimmed by 4 bases and V by 3 bases; bases with no gene match: 10. The germline V gene encodes CDR1 SGHRS and CDR2 YFSETQ. This CDR3 region has 16 residues.

This clonotype was seen a handful of times. The J gene is TRBJ2-7, the V gene TRBV2; 8 bases fit TRBD1. After removal of 5 bases from V and 0 bases from J, the junction contained 6 bases not matched to a gene. In germline, CDR1 is SNHLY, CDR2 FYNNEI. The CDR3 has 15 residues. CDR3 protein: CASSRDRLNSYEQYF. The DNA for the CDR3 is TGTGCCAGCAGTCGGGACAGGCTCAACTCCTACGAGCAGTACTTC. Looking up the rest from reference TRBV2 and TRBJ2-7 gives the full variable domain: EPEVTQTPSHQVTQMGQEVILRCVPISNHLYFYWYRQILGQKVEFLVSFYNNEISEKSEIFDDQFSVERPDGSNFTLKIRSTKLEDSAMYFCASSRDRLNSYEQYFGPGTRLTVT.

This clonotype was observed many times. The chain has TRBV7-8 and TRBJ2-5; either TRBD1 or TRBD2 may supply D (5 bases each). Trimming pared 3 bases from V and 5 bases from J, leaving 16 bases between. This CDR3 comprises 15 residues. Germline CDR1 and CDR2: SGHVS and FQNEAQ. The CDR3 is CASSFGLHGTETQYF. DNA for the CDR3: TGTGCCAGCAGCTTCGGGCTACATGGGACGGAGACCCAGTACTTC. Complete variable domain (other parts from reference TRBV7-8 and TRBJ2-5): GAGVSQSPRYKVAKRGQDVALRCDPISGHVSLFWYQQALGQGPEFLTYFQNEAQLDKSGLPSDRFFAERPEGSVSTLKIQRTQQEDSAVYLCASSFGLHGTETQYFGPGTRLLVL.